This T cell receptor beta chain was retrieved from a study of OX40 agonist ivuxolimab in advanced cancers. The overall study: An agonistic anti-OX40 (CD134) antibody, ivuxolimab, was used to treat the patients. Whole-study results and caveats: CD8+ T cells showed, on average, more clonal expansion than CD4+ cells.

Sequenced by immunoSEQ multiplex PCR; TCRdb stores in-frame clones only, minus some. The sample lists tens of thousands of clones; 60% to 85% were seen once. Worth noting for this clone: Its antigen is not known.

This specimen consisted of CD4+ or CD8+ T cells sorted from blood, obtained in a trial of the OX40 agonist ivuxolimab. This clonotype originated in an adult with an advanced solid tumor such as melanoma, head and neck, liver or kidney cancer.

Written as DNA, the CDR3 is TGTGCCAGCAGCGCTCCGGGACAGGAGAACACTGAAGCTTTCTTT. It codes for CASSAPGQENTEAFF. The chain employs TRBV9 and TRBJ1-1, with 8 nucleotides matching TRBD1. There are 15 residues in the CDR3. CDR1 is SGDLS, CDR2 YYNGEE, per germline. With V trimmed by 3 bases and J by 1 base, 5 bases remained unmatched.